This entry describes one T cell receptor (beta chain). The sample belongs to a study of blood T cell repertoires in COVID-19. Repertoires were generated with immunoSEQ multiplex PCR, while TCRdb's copy carries only in-frame clones and drops some. The profile covers just over 90,000 clones, with about 90% appearing a single time and approximately 1.5% taken by the ten largest. This clonotype originated in a human donor with active COVID-19. The donor label of this sample is uncertain. The specimen sequenced was peripheral blood.

CDR3 amino acids: CASSPQGWGNTIYF. In nucleotides, the CDR3 is TGTGCCAGCAGCCCCCAGGGGTGGGGAAACACCATATATTTT. The rearrangement joins TRBV5-6 to TRBJ1-3; tentatively, D is TRBD1 (6 bases). V was cut by 4 bases and J by 4 bases, with 12 bases left in between. This CDR3 comprises 14 residues. Germline assignment: CDR1 SGHDT and CDR2 YYEEEE.